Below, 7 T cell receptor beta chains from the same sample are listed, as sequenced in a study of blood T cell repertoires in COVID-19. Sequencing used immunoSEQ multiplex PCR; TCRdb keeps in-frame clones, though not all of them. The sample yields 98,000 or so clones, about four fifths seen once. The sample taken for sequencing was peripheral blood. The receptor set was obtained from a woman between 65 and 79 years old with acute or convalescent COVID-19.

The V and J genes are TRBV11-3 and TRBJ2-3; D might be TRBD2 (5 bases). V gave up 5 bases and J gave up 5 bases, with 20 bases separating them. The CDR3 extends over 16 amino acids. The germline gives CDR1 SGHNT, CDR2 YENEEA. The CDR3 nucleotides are TGTGCCAGCAGCCGGAGGTCCGGGTTTGCGGGAGATACGCAGTATTTT. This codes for CASSRRSGFAGDTQYF.

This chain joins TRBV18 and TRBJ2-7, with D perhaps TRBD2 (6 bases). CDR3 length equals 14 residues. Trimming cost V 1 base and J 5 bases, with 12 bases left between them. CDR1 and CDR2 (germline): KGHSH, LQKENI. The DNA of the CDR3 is TGTGCCAGCTCACCACTTAGGTCTAGCGACGAGCAGTACTTC. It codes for CASSPLRSSDEQYF.

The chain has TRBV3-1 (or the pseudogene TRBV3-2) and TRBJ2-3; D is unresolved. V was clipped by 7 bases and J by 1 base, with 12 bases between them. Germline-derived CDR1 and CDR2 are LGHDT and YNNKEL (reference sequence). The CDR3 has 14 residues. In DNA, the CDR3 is TGTGCCAGCACAAGCGCGGCCGGCACAGATACGCAGTATTTT. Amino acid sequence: CASTSAAGTDTQYF.

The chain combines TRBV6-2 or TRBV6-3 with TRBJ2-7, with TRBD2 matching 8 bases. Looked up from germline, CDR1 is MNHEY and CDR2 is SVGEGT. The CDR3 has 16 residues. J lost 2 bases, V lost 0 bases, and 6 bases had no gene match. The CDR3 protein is CASSYSQREPPYEQYF. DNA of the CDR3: TGTGCCAGCAGTTACTCTCAGCGGGAGCCCCCCTACGAGCAGTACTTC.

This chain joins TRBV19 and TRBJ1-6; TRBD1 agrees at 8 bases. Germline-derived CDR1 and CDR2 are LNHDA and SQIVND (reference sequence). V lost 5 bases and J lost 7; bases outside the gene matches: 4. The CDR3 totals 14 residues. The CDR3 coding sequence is TGTGCCAGTAGTTCGACAGGGGTAAATTCACCCCTCCACTTT. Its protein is CASSSTGVNSPLHF.

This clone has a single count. CDR3 coding DNA: TGTGCCAGAAGCACACACGGACAGGTTGGCCGTGACTACGAGCAGTACGTC. This encodes CARSTHGQVGRDYEQYV. The chain recombines TRBV5-3 with TRBJ2-7; TRBD1 matches at 7 bases. TRBV5-3 is an ORF; its function is uncertain. V was pared by 4 bases and J by 3 bases, with 16 bases of the junction left unmatched. This CDR3 has 17 residues.

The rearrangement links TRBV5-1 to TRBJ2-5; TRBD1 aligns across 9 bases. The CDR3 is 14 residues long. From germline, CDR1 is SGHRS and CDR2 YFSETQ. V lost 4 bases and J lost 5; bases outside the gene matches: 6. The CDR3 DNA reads TGCGCCAGCAGCCTACAGGGGGCCTCCGAGACCCAGTACTTC. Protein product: CASSLQGASETQYF.